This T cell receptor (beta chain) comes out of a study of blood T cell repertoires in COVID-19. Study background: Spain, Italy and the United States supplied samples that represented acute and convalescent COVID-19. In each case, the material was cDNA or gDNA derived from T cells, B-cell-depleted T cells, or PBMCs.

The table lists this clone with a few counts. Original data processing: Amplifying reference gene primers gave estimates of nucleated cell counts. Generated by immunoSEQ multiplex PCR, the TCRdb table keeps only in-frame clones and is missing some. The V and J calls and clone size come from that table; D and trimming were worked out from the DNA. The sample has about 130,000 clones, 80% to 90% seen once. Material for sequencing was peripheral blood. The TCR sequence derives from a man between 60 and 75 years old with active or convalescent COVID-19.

CDR3 sequence reads: CSVRSGNTEAFF. For the CDR3, the DNA is TGCAGCGTTAGATCCGGGAACACTGAAGCTTTCTTT. V gene TRBV29-1 combines with J gene TRBJ1-1, with D unresolved. Germline CDR1 is SQVTM and CDR2 is ANQGSEA. The CDR3 spans 12 residues. Trimming pared 5 bases from V and 1 base from J, leaving 8 bases between.